The 32 T cell receptor beta chains in this list originate from one sample, sequenced in a study of blood T cell repertoires in COVID-19. Assay used: immunoSEQ multiplex PCR; TCRdb lists only in-frame clones, some missing. In the table there are 120,000 to 150,000 clones, about 80% of which are singletons. Sequenced input: PBMCs or T cells enriched from blood (not recorded which). Receptor source: a man aged 50 to 59 in a cohort exposed to, infected with or recovered from COVID-19 (not recorded which).

The chain is built from TRBV11-3 and TRBJ2-1; D is possibly TRBD1 (6 bases). Trimming removed 1 base from V and 10 bases from J, with 14 bases in between. This CDR3 spans 14 amino acids. CDR1 and CDR2 from the germline V gene are SGHNT and YENEEA. The CDR3 here is CASSLGAGVREQFF. In DNA, the CDR3 is TGTGCCAGCAGCTTAGGGGCAGGGGTACGGGAGCAGTTCTTC.

For the CDR3, the DNA is TGTGCCAGCAGTAACGTAGCGGCCGGGAGCCGGACCTACGAGCAGTACTTC. Translating it yields CASSNVAAGSRTYEQYF. This rearrangement joins TRBV5-6 to TRBJ2-7; D perhaps matches TRBD2 (6 bases). Germline CDR1 and CDR2: SGHDT and YYEEEE. The CDR3 sequence is 17 residues long. V was pared by 5 bases and J by 2 bases, with 23 bases between.

V is TRBV10-1 and J is TRBJ1-6, with a weak D call TRBD1 (5 bases). The germline gives CDR1 WNHNN, CDR2 SYGVQD (reference sequence). The length of the CDR3 is 13 residues. Trimming removed 4 bases from V and 10 bases from J, with 11 bases in between. This chain's CDR3 is CASSAGSWSPLHF. The CDR3 DNA reads as TGCGCCAGCAGTGCAGGGTCTTGGTCACCCCTCCACTTT.

V is TRBV12-3 or TRBV12-4 and J is TRBJ1-1; no clear D gene. The CDR3 consists of 13 residues. The V gene lost 5 bases and the J gene lost 2 bases, with 9 bases spanning the gap. CDR3 nucleotide sequence: TGTGCCAGCAGTAACAGTGTTAACACTGAAGCTTTCTTT. It translates to CASSNSVNTEAFF.

This clone was seen just once. The gene calls are TRBV19 and TRBJ2-3; D is possibly TRBD1 (6 bases). From germline, CDR1 is LNHDA and CDR2 SQIVND (reference sequence). With 5 bases removed from V and 6 bases from J, the gap between germline ends came to 21 bases. The CDR3 has 16 amino acids. The chain's CDR3 is CASSPWTAVVEDTQYF. The CDR3 DNA reads as TGTGCCAGTAGTCCTTGGACAGCCGTAGTGGAGGATACGCAGTATTTT. Complete variable domain (other parts from reference TRBV19 and TRBJ2-3): DGGITQSPKYLFRKEGQNVTLSCEQNLNHDAMYWYRQDPGQGLRLIYYSQIVNDFQKGDIAEGYSVSREKKESFPLTVTSAQKNPTAFYLCASSPWTAVVEDTQYFGPGTRLTVL.

The chain employs TRBV7-8 and TRBJ2-7; perhaps TRBD1 as D (5 bases). The V gene lost 4 bases and the J gene lost 3 bases, with 10 bases spanning the gap. Germline V gene data show CDR1 as SGHVS and CDR2 as FQNEAQ. This CDR3 is built from 13 residues. CDR3 nucleotide sequence: TGTGCCAGCAGCTACAGGACGGACTACGAGCAGTACTTC. Its protein is CASSYRTDYEQYF.

The CDR3: CASLLGPGSEQYF. CDR3 DNA sequence: TGTGCCAGCCTCCTTGGGCCTGGCTCCGAGCAGTACTTC. This chain uses TRBV6-5 with TRBJ2-7; D gene ambiguous. Trimming stripped 8 bases from V and 6 bases from J, with 17 bases between. Germline V CDR1 and CDR2: MNHEY, SVGAGI. The CDR3 is 13 residues long.

CDR3 coding DNA: TGTGCCAGCAGCATAGGACAGTTCTACGAGCAGTACTTC. Translating it yields CASSIGQFYEQYF. J is TRBJ2-7 and V is TRBV11-3; D perhaps matches TRBD1 (6 bases). Germline V gene data show CDR1 as SGHNT and CDR2 as YENEEA. The CDR3 is 13 residues long. The V gene lost 5 bases and the J gene lost 3 bases, with 11 bases spanning the gap.

This chain links TRBV6-2 or TRBV6-3 with TRBJ2-7, with 7 bases aligning to TRBD2. V dropped 3 bases and J dropped 6; count of bases not matched to a gene: 8. The CDR3 consists of 14 residues. Looked up from germline, CDR1 is MNHEY and CDR2 is SVGEGT. The CDR3 loop is CASSYRGRASEQYF. CDR3 DNA: TGTGCCAGCAGTTATCGTGGGAGGGCGTCCGAGCAGTACTTC.

V usage is TRBV7-9 and J usage is TRBJ2-7; the match to TRBD1 covers 11 bases. Trimming removed 2 bases from V and 6 bases from J; junction bases left unmatched: 3. Looked up from germline, CDR1 is SEHNR and CDR2 is FQNEAQ (reference sequence). This CDR3 contains 14 residues. The DNA for the CDR3 is TGTGCCAGCAGCTTAAAGGACAGGGGGCCCGAGCAGTACTTC. Protein sequence: CASSLKDRGPEQYF.

The CDR3 nucleotides read TGCGCCAGCAGCCAACCCCTAGGGGCTCATGAGCAGTTCTTC. Protein: CASSQPLGAHEQFF. V usage is TRBV4-3 and J usage is TRBJ2-1; tentatively, D is TRBD1 (5 bases). Germline loops: CDR1 LGHNA, CDR2 YSLEER. With 2 bases removed from V and 8 bases from J, the gap between germline ends came to 13 bases. The CDR3 is 14 residues long.

The rearrangement joins TRBV4-3 to TRBJ1-2; 7 positions match TRBD1. The CDR3 length is 15 residues. V trimming: 1 base; J trimming: 0 bases; junction bases outside the gene matches: 2. CDR1 is LGHNA and CDR2 is YSLEER in the germline V gene. The CDR3, as DNA: TGCGCCAGCAGCCAAGGGGGACAGACTAACTATGGCTACACCTTC. Amino acids: CASSQGGQTNYGYTF.

This chain connects TRBV28 to TRBJ2-2; TRBD2 matches at 7 bases. With V trimmed by 2 bases and J by 3 bases, 3 bases remained unmatched. This CDR3 spans 15 amino acids. The germline CDR1 and CDR2 sequences are MDHEN and SYDVKM. The CDR3 DNA sequence: TGTGCCAGCAGTTTAGGGACTACCTACACCGGGGAGCTGTTTTTT. It specifies CASSLGTTYTGELFF.

V usage is TRBV27 and J usage is TRBJ1-1; D not certain. Germline V lookup: CDR1 MNHEY, CDR2 SMNVEV (reference sequence). This CDR3 region has 15 residues. Trimming removed 6 bases at V and 5 bases at J, with 19 bases between. This CDR3 reads CASSQGWGVRTEAFF. The CDR3 coding sequence is TGTGCCAGCAGCCAAGGATGGGGAGTGAGGACTGAAGCTTTCTTT.

The chain employs TRBV7-9 and TRBJ1-2; 8 nucleotides line up with TRBD1. The CDR3 is 14 amino acids. J lost 8 bases, V lost 5 bases, and 10 bases had no gene match. CDR1 and CDR2 from the germline V gene are SEHNR and FQNEAQ (reference sequence). The CDR3 protein is CASSGQGTLRGYTF. CDR3 bases: TGTGCCAGCAGCGGACAGGGCACCCTTCGGGGCTACACCTTC.

This clone was observed a handful of times. CDR3 bases: TGTGCCAGCAGCCCGGACAGATTATATGGCTACACCTTC. It codes for CASSPDRLYGYTF. The V gene is TRBV7-9, the J gene TRBJ1-2, with TRBD1 as a possible D gene (6 bases). This CDR3 has 13 residues. Between the trimmed V and J ends, which lost 5 bases and 5 bases, there was a span of 12 bases. Germline values: CDR1 SEHNR, CDR2 FQNEAQ (reference sequence). The complete variable domain, with remaining parts taken from reference TRBV7-9 and TRBJ1-2, reads DTGVSQNPRHKITKRGQNVTFRCDPISEHNRLYWYRQTLGQGPEFLTYFQNEAQLEKSRLLSDRFSAERPKGSFSTLEIQRTEQGDSAMYLCASSPDRLYGYTFGSGTRLTVV.

This sequence joins TRBV11-3 and TRBJ2-7; 9 bases align to TRBD1. The V gene end was trimmed by 5 bases and the J gene end by 5 bases; junction bases not matched to a gene: 7. Germline CDR1 SGHNT, CDR2 YENEEA. The CDR3 has 14 residues. The CDR3 protein is CASSTGTGSDEQYF. CDR3 nucleotides: TGTGCCAGCAGCACGGGGACAGGGTCTGACGAGCAGTACTTC.

This clone appeared once. The J gene is TRBJ1-3, the V gene TRBV10-3; perhaps TRBD1 as D (5 bases). Trimming took 3 bases from V and 0 from J, leaving 9 bases between them. The CDR3 extends over 15 amino acids. The V gene's germline CDR1 is ENHRY and CDR2 SYGVKD. CDR3 sequence: CAISDTGRSGNTIYF. DNA for the CDR3: TGTGCCATCAGTGACACAGGACGCTCTGGAAACACCATATATTTT.

The CDR3 nucleotides read TGTGCCAGCTCACCATCGGGCCCGGGGGGCCCATCCCTCCACAATGAGCAGTTCTTC. Its translation: CASSPSGPGGPSLHNEQFF. The chain carries TRBV18 and TRBJ2-1; tentatively, D is TRBD2 (7 bases). Per the germline V gene, CDR1 is KGHSH and CDR2 is LQKENI. This CDR3 is 19 amino acids long. V gave up 2 bases and J gave up 5 bases, with 25 bases separating them.

The chain carries TRBV9 and TRBJ2-1, with D possibly being TRBD2 (6 bases). From germline, CDR1 is SGDLS and CDR2 YYNGEE. Between the trimmed V and J ends, which lost 0 bases and 3 bases, there was a span of 7 bases. CDR3 length: 14 amino acids. DNA of the CDR3: TGTGCCAGCAGCGTAGGCGGGGTCTACAATGAGCAGTTCTTC. This gives the protein CASSVGGVYNEQFF.

The sample holds one count of this clone. This chain uses TRBV6-5 with TRBJ2-1, with 7 bases fitting TRBD1. The CDR3 runs to 14 residues. Germline CDR1 reads MNHEY; CDR2 reads SVGAGI. V was clipped by 6 bases and J by 7 bases; unmatched bases: 9. As DNA, the CDR3 is TGTGCCAGCAGCCAACAGGGGCTGGTTAATGAGCAGTTCTTC. Its translation: CASSQQGLVNEQFF.

This rearrangement joins TRBV6-5 to TRBJ2-7; 8 bases are shared with TRBD2. Looked up from germline, CDR1 is MNHEY and CDR2 is SVGAGI. V lost 1 base to trimming and J lost 4 bases; unmatched junction nucleotides: 6. This CDR3 region has 15 residues. CDR3 protein: CASSYFGGGRYEQYF. The CDR3 region has the DNA TGTGCCAGCAGTTACTTCGGGGGGGGGAGATACGAGCAGTACTTC.

The chain joins TRBV25-1 to TRBJ2-3, with D possibly being TRBD2 (6 bases). CDR1 is MGHDK, CDR2 SYGVNS, per germline. The V and J ends lost 6 bases and 8 bases respectively, with 18 bases between them. This CDR3 has 14 residues. CDR3 protein: CASSLGTYGSTQYF. The CDR3 nucleotides read TGTGCCAGCAGCCTCGGGACTTATGGGAGTACGCAGTATTTT.

The chain combines TRBV7-2 with TRBJ2-7; 11 positions match TRBD2. V was clipped by 5 bases and J by 3 bases; unmatched bases: 9. The CDR3 is 16 residues long. In germline, CDR1 is SGHTA, CDR2 FQGNSA. The CDR3 DNA is TGTGCCAGCAGCCAGGGCGGGACTAGCGGCCTCTACGAGCAGTACTTC. As protein: CASSQGGTSGLYEQYF.

The chain joins TRBV18 to TRBJ1-3; D is uncertain. This CDR3 region has 14 residues. Between the trimmed V and J ends, which lost 3 bases and 0 bases, there was a span of 6 bases. Germline V gene lookup returns CDR1 KGHSH and CDR2 LQKENI. CDR3 protein: CASSPAGSGNTIYF. CDR3 DNA: TGTGCCAGCTCACCGGCGGGCTCTGGAAACACCATATATTTT. The variable domain in full, completed from reference TRBV18 and TRBJ1-3, reads NAGVMQNPRHLVRRRGQEARLRCSPMKGHSHVYWYRQLPEEGLKFMVYLQKENIIDESGMPKERFSAEFPKEGPSILRIQQVVRGDSAAYFCASSPAGSGNTIYFGEGSWLTVV.

The V call is TRBV24-1, the J call TRBJ2-3; 9 bases line up with TRBD2. Trimming at V came to 10 bases and at J to 2 bases, leaving 9 bases not matched to a gene. Germline values: CDR1 KGHDR, CDR2 SFDVKD. This CDR3 has 15 amino acids. The chain's CDR3 is CATSSPGLATDTQYF. For the CDR3, the DNA is TGTGCCACTTCCTCCCCGGGACTAGCCACAGATACGCAGTATTTT.

This sequence joins TRBV5-5 and TRBJ2-7, with D tentatively TRBD1 (6 bases). Germline V CDR1 and CDR2: SGHKS, YYEKEE (reference sequence). Between the trimmed V and J ends, which lost 4 bases and 4 bases, there was a span of 21 bases. The CDR3 totals 16 residues. The CDR3 protein is CASSPSSQGPVYEQYF. The CDR3 DNA reads TGTGCCAGCAGCCCCTCCTCACAGGGCCCGGTGTACGAGCAGTACTTC.

The DNA for the CDR3 is TGTGCCAGCAGCCAGGCTAATTCACCCCTCCACTTT. Amino acid sequence: CASSQANSPLHF. The chain employs TRBV7-9 and TRBJ1-6; D not resolved. The CDR3 runs to 12 residues. Trimming cost V 5 bases and J 6 bases, with 5 bases left between them. Germline V CDR1 and CDR2: SEHNR, FQNEAQ (reference sequence).

The rearrangement uses TRBV30 and TRBJ1-1; D gene uncertain. This CDR3 is built from 13 residues. The V gene's germline CDR1 is GTSNPN and CDR2 SVGIG (reference sequence). Trimming shortened V by 2 bases and J by 1 base, and 8 bases separated the two germline ends. The CDR3 reads CAWSSAGNTEAFF. The CDR3 DNA sequence: TGTGCCTGGAGTTCCGCAGGGAACACTGAAGCTTTCTTT.

CDR3 sequence (DNA): TGTGCCAGCAGCCCTCGTCTAGATGGCTACACCTTC. Residues: CASSPRLDGYTF. This chain joins TRBV5-6 and TRBJ1-2; D is unresolved. CDR3 length: 12 amino acids. Germline V gives CDR1 SGHDT, CDR2 YYEEEE. V dropped 4 bases and J dropped 6 bases, with 10 bases sitting between them.

The chain is built from TRBV2 and TRBJ2-7; 9 positions match TRBD2. V lost 1 base and J lost 6; bases outside the gene matches: 1. Germline V gene data show CDR1 as SNHLY and CDR2 as FYNNEI. CDR3 length: 13 amino acids. As DNA, the CDR3 is TGTGCCAGCAGTGAAGGGACTAGCGCCGAGCAGTACTTC. This encodes CASSEGTSAEQYF.

The CDR3: CASSLRTDEKLFF. The CDR3 coding sequence is TGTGCCAGCAGTTTAAGGACAGATGAAAAACTGTTTTTT. V usage is TRBV27 and J usage is TRBJ1-4, with D perhaps matching TRBD1 (6 bases). Germline V gene lookup returns CDR1 MNHEY and CDR2 SMNVEV (reference sequence). Trimming took off 2 bases at V and 6 bases at J, with 7 bases between the two ends. The CDR3 is 13 residues long.